This T cell receptor (beta chain) originates from a study of T cells after yellow fever vaccination (dated by TCRdb to about 2019). Background for the entire study: Libraries from fractions with low cell numbers were prepared with the SMART-Seq v4 Ultra Low Input RNA kit. To track T-cell clones before and after primary and booster YFV17D yellow fever vaccination, bulk TCR alpha and beta repertoires were sequenced longitudinally. Two healthy male donors, one aged 18 to 30 and one aged 30 to 40 years, were included in the cohort. Blood samples were taken at several timepoints before and after primary and secondary immunization, and bulk PBMC replicates and cell subsets were isolated.

Based on the germline V gene, the CDR1 and CDR2 sequences are ENHRY and SYGVKD. The trim is 4 bases for V and 2 bases for J, with a gap of 9 bases between the germline ends. From its cysteine to its phenylalanine, the CDR3 spans 14 amino acids. Only the CDR3 portion is preserved as DNA: 42 bases, with reading frame beginning at the first base. To note about this clonotype: No antigen is known for it. No much larger clonotype is one base removed from it; base qualities were not supplied.

The full study reports these points: A small fraction of clonotypes appeared in both the CD4 and CD8 compartments, likely as a result of convergent recombination. Because only two donors were included in the study, the extent to which the findings can be generalized is limited. Most clones expanded after primary vaccination (approximately 95% of CD4 and 88% of CD8) were re-detected after the booster, suggesting that broad memory maintenance occurred. Computational filtering was required because FACS-sorted repertoires could contain abundant contaminating clonotypes from the bulk population. Compared with the primary T-cell response, the secondary T-cell response was weaker but faster, peaking on day 5 rather than day 15.

The treatment or condition label here, explained by the study, means: live attenuated yellow fever vaccine strain. A standard Ficoll-Paque protocol was used to isolate PBMCs from peripheral blood. CD4 and CD8 T-cell fractions were isolated with Dynabeads CD4 and CD8 positive selection kits. TriZol was used to extract RNA from bulk PBMCs, from CD4 and CD8 fractions, and from dextramer-positive and dextramer-negative fractions. The reads were generated on an Illumina NovaSeq 6000. TCR cDNA was synthesized by 5'RACE template switching, through which a universal primer site and unique molecular identifiers were introduced. cDNA synthesis was primed from both the TCR alpha and TCR beta constant segments. Two PCR steps were used to amplify libraries, with sample barcodes and sequencing adapters being added in the second step. Sequencing of libraries was performed on Illumina HiSeq 2500 (2x100 bp) or NovaSeq (2x150 bp). The authors' pipeline ran thus. Demultiplexing of reads and collapsing into UMI consensus sequences were performed with MIGEC, and V(D)J alignment was carried out with MiXCR. Clonotypes responding to the vaccine were identified with edgeR on replicate PBMC samples, with the criteria of FDR below 0.01 and a log2 fold change above 5 up to day 15. Bulk clonotypes were assigned CD4 or CD8 identity according to which sequenced CD4 or CD8 repertoire held them at higher abundance. TCRdb handled the public reads itself, with Q25 trimming in fastp and clone calling in MiXCR, and kept productive beta chains. Identical CDR3 protein sequences are pooled into one entry, listed with their most common genes and DNA. V and J calls and clone size were set by TCRdb, not the authors. The sample has more than 300,000 distinct CDR3 sequences on record, about 11% of them singletons. Of the sample, over 3% is held by the ten largest clones.

This specimen consisted of CD4+ T cells sorted from PBMCs, obtained 45 days after the yellow fever booster vaccination. This TCR came from a man aged 18 to 29 who received the YFV17D yellow fever vaccine. Recombination connected TRBV10-3 to TRBJ1-5, and TRBD1 may be the D gene, going by 5 matching bases. This receptor has the CDR3 CAISGDLGNQPQHF. The sequence in DNA is TGTGCCATCAGTGGGGACTTGGGCAATCAGCCCCAGCATTTT.